One sample yielded the 23 T cell receptor beta chains listed below, sequenced in a study of OX40 agonist ivuxolimab in advanced cancers. Assay: immunoSEQ multiplex PCR; the TCRdb copy retains only in-frame clones and omits some. The profile covers fewer than 85,000 clones, with 90% appearing a single time and 0.35% to 0.45% taken by the ten largest. This specimen was CD4+ or CD8+ T cells sorted from blood, taken in a trial of the OX40 agonist ivuxolimab. These receptors all come from an adult with an advanced solid tumor such as melanoma, head and neck, liver or kidney cancer.

This sequence joins TRBV7-2 and TRBJ1-1, with a possible D match to TRBD1 (5 bases). This CDR3 spans 16 amino acids. V lost 2 bases to trimming and J lost 10 bases, with 23 bases between them. Per germline, CDR1 SGHTA and CDR2 FQGNSA. The CDR3 DNA is TGTGCCAGCAGCTTAAGACGGGACGCACCCAGGCTAGGAGCTTTCTTT. Its translation is CASSLRRDAPRLGAFF.

The chain uses TRBV7-8 and TRBJ1-4; D ambiguous. The CDR3 runs 11 residues. Germline V CDR1 and CDR2: SGHVS, FQNEAQ. Trimming took 8 bases from V and 7 from J, leaving 8 bases between them. The CDR3 sequence is CASSPAEKLFF. The DNA for the CDR3 is TGTGCCAGCTCCCCCGCTGAAAAACTGTTTTTT.

The V and J genes are TRBV30 and TRBJ1-2; 11 bases are shared with TRBD1. Germline V lookup: CDR1 GTSNPN, CDR2 SVGIG (reference sequence). CDR3 length equals 13 residues. V lost 7 bases and J lost 7; bases outside the gene matches: 8. The CDR3 DNA reads TGTGCCTTAAGCGGGACAGGGGGATCTGGCTACACCTTC. Its protein product is CALSGTGGSGYTF. Full variable domain (remainder filled in from reference TRBV30 and TRBJ1-2): SQTIHQWPATLVQPVGSPLSLECTVEGTSNPNLYWYRQAAGRGLQLLFYSVGIGQISSEVPQNLSASRPQDRQFILSSKKLLLSDSGFYLCALSGTGGSGYTFGSGTRLTVV.

The chain is built from TRBV7-3 and TRBJ2-3; TRBD2 is a possible D gene (6 bases). This CDR3 is built from 15 residues. From germline, CDR1 is SGHTA and CDR2 FQGTGA. The V end was cut by 5 bases, the J end by 5 bases, with 17 bases between. The CDR3 region is CASSLVGGTRDTQYF. In DNA form, the CDR3 reads TGTGCCAGCAGCCTCGTGGGGGGAACCAGAGATACGCAGTATTTT.

The gene calls are TRBV18 and TRBJ1-3; D is perhaps TRBD1 (5 bases). Germline assignment: CDR1 KGHSH and CDR2 LQKENI. The V end lost 9 bases, the J end lost 0 bases, and 15 bases lay between the germline ends. This CDR3 has 15 amino acids. The CDR3 spells CASQDQGGSGNTIYF. The CDR3 region has the DNA TGTGCCAGTCAAGACCAGGGTGGCTCTGGAAACACCATATATTTT.

V is TRBV27 and J is TRBJ1-1; TRBD1 matches at 10 bases. The CDR3 totals 15 residues. CDR1 and CDR2 from the germline V gene are MNHEY and SMNVEV (reference sequence). Germline trimming cut 5 bases from V and 4 bases from J; bases unmatched to any gene: 7. The CDR3 reads CASSPQTGGSTEAFF. CDR3 DNA sequence: TGTGCCAGCAGTCCCCAGACAGGGGGCAGCACTGAAGCTTTCTTT.

Here the CDR3 DNA reads TGCGCCAGCAGCTTGGGGTACAACTACGAGCAGTACTTC. Translating it yields CASSLGYNYEQYF. The chain joins TRBV5-1 to TRBJ2-7; D is undetermined. Trimming cost V 0 bases and J 3 bases, with 7 bases left between them. Germline loops: CDR1 SGHRS, CDR2 YFSETQ. This CDR3 is built from 13 residues.

The chain carries TRBV19 and TRBJ1-5; TRBD1 might be the D (6 bases). This CDR3 has 16 residues. V lost 3 bases and J 4 bases, leaving 16 bases between the germline ends. CDR1 is LNHDA and CDR2 is SQIVND in the germline V gene (reference sequence). As DNA, the CDR3 is TGTGCCAGTAGTATCCAAACAGGGAGTTGGAATCAGCCCCAGCATTTT. It yields the protein CASSIQTGSWNQPQHF. The full variable domain, with the rest looked up from reference TRBV19 and TRBJ1-5, is DGGITQSPKYLFRKEGQNVTLSCEQNLNHDAMYWYRQDPGQGLRLIYYSQIVNDFQKGDIAEGYSVSREKKESFPLTVTSAQKNPTAFYLCASSIQTGSWNQPQHFGDGTRLSIL.

The V and J genes are TRBV4-2 and TRBJ1-4; no clear D. CDR1 LGHNA and CDR2 YNFKEQ come from the germline V gene. This CDR3 has 17 amino acids. Deletions cut 4 bases from V and 0 bases from J, with 15 bases between. CDR3 nucleotides: TGTGCCAGCAGCCCAGCCGGCCAAGGTGCAACTAATGAAAAACTGTTTTTT. Amino acid sequence: CASSPAGQGATNEKLFF.

V usage is TRBV2 and J usage is TRBJ2-7; D is uncertain. Trimming pared 6 bases from V and 2 bases from J, leaving 8 bases between. The germline gives CDR1 SNHLY, CDR2 FYNNEI. This CDR3 contains 12 residues. The CDR3 DNA is TGTGCCAGCAGGCAGCTCGCCTACGAGCAGTACTTC. Translated, it gives CASRQLAYEQYF.

The chain couples TRBV5-1 to TRBJ2-3; D gene uncertain. V dropped 2 bases and J dropped 0 bases, with 10 bases sitting between them. Germline V CDR1 and CDR2: SGHRS, YFSETQ. CDR3 length: 15 residues. The CDR3 loop is CASSFPGGSTDTQYF. DNA of the CDR3: TGCGCCAGCAGCTTCCCGGGTGGTAGCACAGATACGCAGTATTTT.

The chain couples TRBV6-1 to TRBJ2-7, with 8 bases fitting TRBD1. V dropped 6 bases and J dropped 5; count of bases not matched to a gene: 6. This CDR3 contains 13 residues. CDR1 is MNHNS, CDR2 SASEGT, per germline. CDR3 protein: CASRRTGNNEQYF. CDR3 in DNA: TGTGCCAGCAGGAGGACAGGGAACAACGAGCAGTACTTC.

The chain links TRBV4-2 to TRBJ1-4, with D possibly TRBD1 on 5 matching bases. The germline gives CDR1 LGHNA, CDR2 YNFKEQ. Deletions cut 0 bases from V and 0 bases from J, with 14 bases between. CDR3 length: 18 amino acids. As DNA, the CDR3 is TGTGCCAGCAGCCAAGATGGGGCAGGGACTGCAACTAATGAAAAACTGTTTTTT. Its translation: CASSQDGAGTATNEKLFF.

This chain links TRBV9 with TRBJ1-5, with a tentative D call TRBD1 (5 bases). The germline V gene encodes CDR1 SGDLS and CDR2 YYNGEE. The CDR3 has 15 amino acids. V lost 4 bases and J lost 4, with 15 bases in between. CDR3 sequence reads: CASSQGGLRNQPQHF. In DNA, the CDR3 is TGTGCCAGCAGCCAGGGAGGGTTAAGGAATCAGCCCCAGCATTTT.

V and J are TRBV14 and TRBJ1-6; no reliable D call. V lost 2 bases, J lost 4 bases, and 6 bases lay in between. Looked up from germline, CDR1 is SGHDN and CDR2 is FVKESK. CDR3 length: 14 amino acids. CDR3 coding DNA: TGTGCCAGCAGCCAATCATTTTATAATTCACCCCTCCACTTT. Protein sequence: CASSQSFYNSPLHF.

The gene calls are TRBV4-2 and TRBJ1-1, with D uncertain. Deletions cut 0 bases from V and 0 bases from J, with 8 bases between. Germline-derived CDR1 and CDR2 are LGHNA and YNFKEQ. The CDR3 has 15 amino acids. The CDR3 reads CASSQEEVLNTEAFF. The CDR3 coding sequence is TGTGCCAGCAGCCAAGAAGAGGTTTTGAACACTGAAGCTTTCTTT.

The chain uses TRBV5-1 and TRBJ2-2; possibly TRBD1 or TRBD2 for D (7 bases each). The germline V gene has CDR1 SGHRS and CDR2 YFSETQ. Deletions cut 4 bases from V and 7 bases from J, with 20 bases between. The CDR3 is 16 residues long. CDR3 nucleotides: TGCGCCAGCAGCATGGGAGGGGGCTCGATCGGCGGGGAGCTGTTTTTT. Its protein is CASSMGGGSIGGELFF. The full variable domain, in which reference TRBV5-1 and TRBJ2-2 provide the parts outside the CDR3, is KAGVTQTPRYLIKTRGQQVTLSCSPISGHRSVSWYQQTPGQGLQFLFEYFSETQRNKGNFPGRFSGRQFSNSRSEMNVSTLELGDSALYLCASSMGGGSIGGELFFGEGSRLTVL.

This chain joins TRBV18 and TRBJ2-1; the match to TRBD1 covers 11 bases. CDR3 length equals 15 residues. Trimming at V came to 3 bases and at J to 4 bases, leaving 2 bases not matched to a gene. The germline gives CDR1 KGHSH, CDR2 LQKENI. CDR3 protein: CASSPGQGVYNEQFF. The DNA for the CDR3 is TGTGCCAGCTCACCGGGACAGGGGGTTTACAATGAGCAGTTCTTC. The full variable domain, completed using reference TRBV18 and TRBJ2-1, is NAGVMQNPRHLVRRRGQEARLRCSPMKGHSHVYWYRQLPEEGLKFMVYLQKENIIDESGMPKERFSAEFPKEGPSILRIQQVVRGDSAAYFCASSPGQGVYNEQFFGPGTRLTVL.

The chain uses TRBV4-3 and TRBJ1-1; D possibly corresponds to TRBD1 (6 bases). The CDR3 totals 14 residues. Germline V gene lookup returns CDR1 LGHNA and CDR2 YSLEER. V lost 3 bases to trimming and J lost 7 bases, with 15 bases between them. The CDR3 DNA reads as TGCGCCAGCAGCCACTCCGACAGGATGGGTGAAGCTTTCTTT. Translating it yields CASSHSDRMGEAFF.

The rearrangement links TRBV5-1 to TRBJ2-7; maybe TRBD1 (5 bases). The germline V and J ends were trimmed by 0 bases and 1 base, with 8 bases remaining between them. The CDR3 has 14 amino acids. Germline CDR1 is SGHRS and CDR2 is YFSETQ. CDR3 nucleotides: TGCGCCAGCAGCTTGGAGACAGAGTCCTACGAGCAGTACTTC. Amino acid sequence: CASSLETESYEQYF.

J is TRBJ1-5 and V is TRBV30; maybe TRBD1 (6 bases). Germline-derived CDR1 and CDR2 are GTSNPN and SVGIG (reference sequence). Trimming left V 1 base short and J 2 bases short, with 9 bases between. This CDR3 has 14 residues. Here the CDR3 reads CAWSGRQGNQPQHF. The DNA of the CDR3 is TGTGCCTGGAGTGGTCGACAGGGCAATCAGCCCCAGCATTTT. Full variable domain (missing parts from reference TRBV30 and TRBJ1-5): SQTIHQWPATLVQPVGSPLSLECTVEGTSNPNLYWYRQAAGRGLQLLFYSVGIGQISSEVPQNLSASRPQDRQFILSSKKLLLSDSGFYLCAWSGRQGNQPQHFGDGTRLSIL.

This chain connects TRBV18 to TRBJ2-7; 7 bases line up with TRBD1. Germline V gives CDR1 KGHSH, CDR2 LQKENI. J was trimmed by 6 bases and V by 4 bases; bases with no gene match: 9. This CDR3 has 14 residues. CDR3 loop: CASSRETGDSEQYF. CDR3 bases: TGTGCCAGCTCACGCGAAACAGGGGACAGCGAGCAGTACTTC.

This clone was found once. The chain couples TRBV6-5 to TRBJ2-3; 7 nucleotides match TRBD2. In germline, CDR1 is MNHEY, CDR2 SVGAGI. Trimming cost V 5 bases and J 6 bases; bases outside gene matches: 8. The CDR3 length is 14 residues. CDR3 region: CASSKTLAADTQYF. DNA for the CDR3: TGTGCCAGCAGTAAAACCCTAGCGGCTGATACGCAGTATTTT.